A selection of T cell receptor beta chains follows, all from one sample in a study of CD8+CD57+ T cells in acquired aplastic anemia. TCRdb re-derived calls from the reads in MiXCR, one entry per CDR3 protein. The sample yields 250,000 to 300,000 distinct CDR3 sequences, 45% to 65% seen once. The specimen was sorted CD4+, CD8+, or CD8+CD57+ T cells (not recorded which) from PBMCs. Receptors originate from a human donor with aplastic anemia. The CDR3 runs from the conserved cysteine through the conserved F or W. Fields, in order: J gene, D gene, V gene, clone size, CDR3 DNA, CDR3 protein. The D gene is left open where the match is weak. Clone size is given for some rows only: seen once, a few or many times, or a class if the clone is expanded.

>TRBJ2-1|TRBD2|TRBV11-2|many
TGTGCCAGCAGCTTGAGGACTAGCCTCTGGATTTACAATGAGCAGTTCTTC
CASSLRTSLWIYNEQFF
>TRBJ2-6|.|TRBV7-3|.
TGTGCCAGCAGCCCGGGACCCGGGGCCAACGTCCTGACTTTC
CASSPGPGANVLTF
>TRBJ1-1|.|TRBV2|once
TGTGCCAGCGTCTGGAACACTGAAGCTTTCTTT
CASVWNTEAFF
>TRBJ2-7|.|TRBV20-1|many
TGCAGTGCTGGGGACATGGGACTCTACGAGCAGTACTTC
CSAGDMGLYEQYF
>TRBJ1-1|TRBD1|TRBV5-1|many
TGCGCCAGCAGCTTGGTAGGACAGGGAGAAACTGAAGCTTTCTTT
CASSLVGQGETEAFF
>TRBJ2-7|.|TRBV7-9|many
TGTGCCAGCAGCTTAGGAGGTGGGACTCGGTACTATCGAGGGTACGAGCAGTACTTC
CASSLGGGTRYYRGYEQYF
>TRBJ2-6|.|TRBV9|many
TGTGCCAGCAGCGTACAGGGTAGGGGACTCTCTGGGGCCAACGTCCTGACTTTC
CASSVQGRGLSGANVLTF
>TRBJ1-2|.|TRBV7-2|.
TGTGCCGGCAGCGGAACGGGAGACACCGACGGCTACACCTTC
CAGSGTGDTDGYTF
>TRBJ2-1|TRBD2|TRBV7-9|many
TGTGCCAGCAGCCGTAGCGGGGGGGCAGGAAATGAGCAGTTCTTC
CASSRSGGAGNEQFF
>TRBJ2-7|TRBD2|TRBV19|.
TGTGCCAGTAGTATAGGGGAGGGTCCCTACGAGCAGTACTTC
CASSIGEGPYEQYF
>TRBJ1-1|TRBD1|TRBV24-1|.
TGTGCCACCAGTGATTACAGGGGCACTGAAGCTTTCTTT
CATSDYRGTEAFF
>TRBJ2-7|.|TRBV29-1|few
TGCAGCGTTGAAAGCGACAGCCCCTACGAGCAGTACTTC
CSVESDSPYEQYF
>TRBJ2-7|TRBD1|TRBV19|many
TGTGCCAGTACCCATCGGACAGGGGGCGCGTACGAGCAGTACTTC
CASTHRTGGAYEQYF
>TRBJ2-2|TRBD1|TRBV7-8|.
TGTGCCAGCAGCATAGTCGGACAGGGACGCGACACCGGGGAGCTGTTTTTT
CASSIVGQGRDTGELFF
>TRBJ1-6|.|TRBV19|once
TGTGCCAGAGCTTTCAGGGGAAATTCACCCCTCCACTTT
CARAFRGNSPLHF
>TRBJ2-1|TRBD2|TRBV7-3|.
TGTGCCAGCAGCCCACTACCTAGCGGGGGCCCCGAGCAGTTCTTC
CASSPLPSGGPEQFF
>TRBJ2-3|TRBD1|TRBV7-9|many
TGTGCCAGCAGCTTGACAGGGACAGATACGCAGTATTTT
CASSLTGTDTQYF
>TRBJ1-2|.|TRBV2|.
TGTGCCAGCAGGGAACTTTGGACAGAGTATGGCTACACCTTC
CASRELWTEYGYTF
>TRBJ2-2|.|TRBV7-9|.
TGTGCCAGCAGCTTACCGGAGCTCGGGACCGGGGAGCTGTTTTTT
CASSLPELGTGELFF
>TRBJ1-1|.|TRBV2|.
TGTGCCAGCAGTGGGAGGTCACCCGAAGCTTCCTTT
CASSGRSPEASF